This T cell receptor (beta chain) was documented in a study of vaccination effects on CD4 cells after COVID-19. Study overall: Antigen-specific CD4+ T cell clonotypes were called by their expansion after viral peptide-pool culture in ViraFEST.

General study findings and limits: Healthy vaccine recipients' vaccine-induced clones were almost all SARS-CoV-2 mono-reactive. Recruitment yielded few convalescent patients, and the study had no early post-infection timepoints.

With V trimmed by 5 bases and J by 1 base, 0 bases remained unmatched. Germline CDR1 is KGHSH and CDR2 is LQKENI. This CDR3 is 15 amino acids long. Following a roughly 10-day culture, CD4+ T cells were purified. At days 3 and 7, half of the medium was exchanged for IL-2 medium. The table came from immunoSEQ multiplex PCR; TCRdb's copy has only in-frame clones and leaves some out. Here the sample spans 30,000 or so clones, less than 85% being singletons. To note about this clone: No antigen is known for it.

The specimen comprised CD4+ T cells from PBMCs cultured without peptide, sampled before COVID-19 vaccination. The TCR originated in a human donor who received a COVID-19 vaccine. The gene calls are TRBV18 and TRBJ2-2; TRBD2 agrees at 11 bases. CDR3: CASSGTSGNTGELFF. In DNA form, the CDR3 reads TGTGCCAGCTCAGGGACTAGCGGGAACACCGGGGAGCTGTTTTTT.